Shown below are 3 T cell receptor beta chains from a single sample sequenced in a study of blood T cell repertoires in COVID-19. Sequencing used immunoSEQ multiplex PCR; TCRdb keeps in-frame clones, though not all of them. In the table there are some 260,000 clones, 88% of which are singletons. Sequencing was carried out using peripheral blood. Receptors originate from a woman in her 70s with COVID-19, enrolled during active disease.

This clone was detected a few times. CDR3 loop: CATSDIHSYEQYF. CDR3 nucleotides: TGTGCCACCAGTGATATTCACAGTTACGAGCAGTACTTC. V is TRBV24-1 and J is TRBJ2-7; D is uncertain. The CDR3 has 13 amino acids. Trimming left V 3 bases short and J 4 bases short, with 9 bases between. Germline V CDR1 and CDR2: KGHDR, SFDVKD.

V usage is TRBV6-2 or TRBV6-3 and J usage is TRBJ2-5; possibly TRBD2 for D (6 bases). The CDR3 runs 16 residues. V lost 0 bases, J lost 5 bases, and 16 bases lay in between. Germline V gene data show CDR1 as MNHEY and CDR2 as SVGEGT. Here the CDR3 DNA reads TGTGCCAGCAGTTACTCAGATGGGCGGGGTGGGGAGACCCAGTACTTC. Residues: CASSYSDGRGGETQYF.

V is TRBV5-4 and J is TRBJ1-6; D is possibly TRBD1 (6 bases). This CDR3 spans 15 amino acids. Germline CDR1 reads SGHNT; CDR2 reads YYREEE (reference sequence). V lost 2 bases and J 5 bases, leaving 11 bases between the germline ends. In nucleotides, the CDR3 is TGTGCCAGCAGCTTACAGGGACGGGATAATTCACCCCTCCACTTT. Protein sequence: CASSLQGRDNSPLHF.